This record covers a single TCR beta chain. This record comes from a study of blood T cell repertoires in COVID-19. At the level of the study: Both acute and convalescent COVID-19 samples were obtained from the United States, Italy and Spain. Nucleic acid was either cDNA or gDNA, and it came from T cells, B-cell-depleted T cells, or PBMCs.

Authors' methods: Reference gene primer amplification yielded estimated nucleated cell counts. The assay was immunoSEQ multiplex PCR, and TCRdb's table has in-frame clones only and misses some. D and trimming were read from the DNA, whereas the V and J calls and clone size are those reported in that table. The data contain about 190,000 clones, about 85% of them singletons. There are 14 residues in the CDR3. CDR1 is SNHLY, CDR2 FYNNEI, per germline. Trimming shortened V by 7 bases and J by 2 bases, and 14 bases separated the two germline ends. Material for sequencing was peripheral blood. This clonotype was obtained from a human donor in a cohort sampled during active COVID-19. The chain employs TRBV2 and TRBJ1-1; TRBD1 is a possible D gene (5 bases). The CDR3 protein is CASNQRQPNTEAFF. CDR3 sequence (DNA): TGTGCCAGCAACCAGAGACAGCCAAACACTGAAGCTTTCTTT.